These T cell receptor beta chains were read from a single sample in a study of shared clonotypes between healthy human individuals. Only in-frame clones appear in the TCRdb table, and some are missing; sequencing was by immunoSEQ multiplex PCR. The table includes 660,000 or so clones, approximately 96% detected once. The sample comprised naive CD8+ T cells sorted from blood. Receptor source: a woman in her 30s in good health. Each CDR3 is given with its conserved first and last residue. The order of the fields is V gene, D gene, clone size, J gene, CDR3 DNA, CDR3 protein. D genes are given only for firm matches. Rows may omit the clone size; those that give it use once, few, many or a size class.

TRBV14	TRBD1	-	TRBJ2-3	TGTGCCAGCAGTTACAGGGGGCCCGGGGATACGCAGTATTTT	CASSYRGPGDTQYF
TRBV30	-	-	TRBJ2-5	TGTGCCTGGAGTGACCACAGGGACGGGGAGACCCAGTACTTC	CAWSDHRDGETQYF
TRBV5-1	-	once	TRBJ2-7	TGCGCCAGCAGCTTGGAAACAACAGGGTTCGAGCAGTACTTC	CASSLETTGFEQYF
TRBV18	TRBD1	-	TRBJ2-3	TGTGCCAGCTCACCCTTGGGACAGGGGGTGGAAGATACGCAGTATTTT	CASSPLGQGVEDTQYF
TRBV27	TRBD2	-	TRBJ2-3	TGTGCCAGCAGTTTCAGTGGACTAGCGCGGCAGTATTTT	CASSFSGLARQYF
TRBV11-3	TRBD2	-	TRBJ2-7	TGTGCCAGCAGCTTAGGGACTAGCCCCGGCTACGAGCAGTACTTC	CASSLGTSPGYEQYF
TRBV28	TRBD1	-	TRBJ1-5	TGTGCCAGTGCGGCGGGACAGGAGCATCAGCCCCAGCATTTT	CASAAGQEHQPQHF
TRBV2	-	-	TRBJ1-1	TGTGCCAGCACCTCCCCGCGGAGGGGCACTGAAGCTTTCTTT	CASTSPRRGTEAFF
TRBV28	TRBD2	-	TRBJ2-7	TGTGCCAGCAGATCGCCGGGACTAGCGAGTTACGAGCAGTACTTC	CASRSPGLASYEQYF
TRBV4-1	TRBD2	-	TRBJ2-1	TGCGCCAGCAGCCCCATGACTAGCGGGAGGCAGTCCTACAATGAGCAGTTCTTC	CASSPMTSGRQSYNEQFF
TRBV7-9	-	-	TRBJ2-1	TGTGCCAGCAGCTTGGTACTAGATGAGCAGTTCTTC	CASSLVLDEQFF
TRBV6-1	TRBD1	-	TRBJ1-3	TGTGCCAGCAGTGCGGGACAGTATGAAAACACCATATATTTT	CASSAGQYENTIYF
TRBV28	-	once	TRBJ2-7	TGTGCCAGCAGTTCCATCGGCCTACTGGGCTACGAGCAGTACTTC	CASSSIGLLGYEQYF
TRBV19	-	-	TRBJ1-5	TGTGCCAGTAGTATCCTCAGGGTGGGGAGCAATCAGCCCCAGCATTTT	CASSILRVGSNQPQHF
TRBV7-9	TRBD2	-	TRBJ2-2	TGTGCCAGCAGCCCAATACTAGCGGGAGCCGGGGAGCTGTTTTTT	CASSPILAGAGELFF
TRBV6-4	-	-	TRBJ2-7	TGTGCCAGCAGTGGGGTATACGAGCAGTACTTC	CASSGVYEQYF
TRBV11-3	TRBD1	-	TRBJ2-1	TGTGCCAGCAGCTGGGGACAGGGGGCGAATGAGCAGTTCTTC	CASSWGQGANEQFF
TRBV20-1	-	once	TRBJ2-1	TGCAGTGCGATCGAGGGTGAGCAGTTCTTC	CSAIEGEQFF
TRBV9	-	-	TRBJ2-4	TGTGCCAGCAGCGTAGATTGGGGGGCGAACATTCAGTACTTC	CASSVDWGANIQYF
TRBV2	-	-	TRBJ2-1	TGTGCCAGCAGTGGAAGGGGCAATGAGCAGTTCTTC	CASSGRGNEQFF
TRBV30	TRBD1	-	TRBJ1-2	TGTACCGGACAGGGCTATGGCTACACCTTC	CTGQGYGYTF
TRBV28	-	-	TRBJ1-1	TGTGCCAGCAGTTGGCGGCATAGGGTGAACACTGAAGCTTTCTTT	CASSWRHRVNTEAFF
TRBV7-9	-	-	TRBJ1-2	TGTGCCAGCAGCTTAGATACGGGTATAGGCTACACCTTC	CASSLDTGIGYTF
TRBV5-4	-	-	TRBJ2-7	TGTGCCAGCAGCTCCCTCTACGAGCAGTACTTC	CASSSLYEQYF
TRBV5-8	-	-	TRBJ1-1	TGTGCCAGCAGCTTAGGTTTGGGAGACGAGGAGGTCACTGAAGCTTTCTTT	CASSLGLGDEEVTEAFF
TRBV19	-	-	TRBJ2-2	TGTGCCAGTAGTATAGCGGGGACAATGAACACCGGGGAGCTGTTTTTT	CASSIAGTMNTGELFF
TRBV7-9	-	-	TRBJ1-1	TGTGCCAGCAGCTTAGTTGCAGGGGAGGGGACTGAAGCTTTCTTT	CASSLVAGEGTEAFF
TRBV19	-	-	TRBJ2-5	TGTGCCAGTAGTATATATTTGCAAGAGACCCAGTACTTC	CASSIYLQETQYF
TRBV19	TRBD1	-	TRBJ2-3	TGTGCCAGCTCGTCGGACAGGGGGCAGACAGATACGCAGTATTTT	CASSSDRGQTDTQYF
TRBV4-1	-	-	TRBJ2-1	TGCGCCAGCAGCCAAGACTGGGGGCTAGTCAATGAGCAGTTCTTC	CASSQDWGLVNEQFF
TRBV7-6	-	-	TRBJ2-1	TGTGCCAGCAGCTGGGGAGGGGGTGCGAATGAGCAGTTCTTC	CASSWGGGANEQFF
TRBV4-1	-	-	TRBJ1-5	TGCGCCAGCAGCCAATTGGTGGCGGCGAATCAGCCCCAGCATTTT	CASSQLVAANQPQHF
TRBV11-3	TRBD2	-	TRBJ2-1	TGTGCCAGCAGCTTTTGGCGGGAGGCCCAAAATGAGCAGTTCTTC	CASSFWREAQNEQFF
TRBV27	-	-	TRBJ1-1	TGTGCCAGCAGTTTACAGGGGCAGCCGACTGAAGCTTTCTTT	CASSLQGQPTEAFF
TRBV7-9	TRBD1	-	TRBJ1-1	TGTGCCAGCAGCCCCCTGGGTGGGACAGGGTGGACTGAAGCTTTCTTT	CASSPLGGTGWTEAFF
TRBV15	TRBD1	-	TRBJ2-1	TGTGCCACCAGCAGAGATCGGGGACAGCAGGGCAATGAGCAGTTCTTC	CATSRDRGQQGNEQFF
TRBV27	-	-	TRBJ2-7	TGTGCCAGCAGCTTAGGACTAACCTACGAGCAGTACTTC	CASSLGLTYEQYF
TRBV27	-	-	TRBJ2-3	TGTGCCAGCAGTCTAGGCCCAGGCGCAACAGATACGCAGTATTTT	CASSLGPGATDTQYF
TRBV5-1	TRBD2	-	TRBJ2-7	TGCGCCAGCAGCTTGGTACTAGCGGGTAGAAGGAGCTCCTACGAGCAGTACTTC	CASSLVLAGRRSSYEQYF
TRBV5-1	TRBD1	-	TRBJ2-2	TGCGCCAGCAGCTTTTCGGCAGGGGGCACCGGGGAGCTGTTTTTT	CASSFSAGGTGELFF
TRBV5-1	TRBD1	-	TRBJ2-1	TGCGCCAGCAGCCTCGGGTCGTCGACAGGGTCCCATGAGCAGTTCTTC	CASSLGSSTGSHEQFF
TRBV6-6	TRBD1	-	TRBJ2-7	TGTGCCAGCAGTTACTCCGACCCGACAGGGGACGAGCAGTACTTC	CASSYSDPTGDEQYF
TRBV5-1	-	-	TRBJ2-7	TGCGCCAGCAGCTTAAGTCCAGGCTACGAGCAGTACTTC	CASSLSPGYEQYF
TRBV27	TRBD2	-	TRBJ2-5	TGTGCCAGCAGCGATGCGGGACTAGCGGGGGAGACCCAGTACTTC	CASSDAGLAGETQYF
TRBV7-8	TRBD2	-	TRBJ2-1	TGTGCCAGCAGCTTTTCCTTCGCGGGAGGGGTCTCCTACAATGAGCAGTTCTTC	CASSFSFAGGVSYNEQFF